One T cell receptor (beta chain) is described in this entry. CFSE-labeled responder cells (around 200,000) were plated with around 200,000 irradiated, violet-dye-labeled stimulator cells. Sorted after the reaction were proliferating CFSE-low CD3+CD4+ and CD3+CD8+ responders. The assay was immunoSEQ multiplex PCR, and TCRdb's table has in-frame clones only and misses some. The data hold 20,000 to 25,000 clones, with 30% to 40% observed a single time. The record originates from a study of graft-versus-host responses after intestinal transplantation. Study context: After anti-thymocyte globulin induction, recipients took tacrolimus and steroids for around three years.

From germline, CDR1 is LNHDA and CDR2 SQIVND (reference sequence). The CDR3 is made up of 11 amino acids. V was cut by 11 bases and J by 4 bases, with 11 bases left in between. Study observations and caveats: Allograft graft-versus-host to host-versus-graft clonal ratios ran high in patients with graft-donor T cell macrochimerism.

The chain has TRBV19 and TRBJ1-1, with D maybe TRBD1 (5 bases). The receptor comes from a human patient who received an intestinal transplant. Here the sequenced sample was alloreactive CD8+ T cells from a mixed lymphocyte reaction culture, taken before intestinal transplant. Specified subset: CFSE-low proliferating T cells sorted from roughly 6-day pre-transplant mixed lymphocyte reaction (GvH or HvG direction). As DNA, the CDR3 is TGTGCCTCCTCGGGGGTCACTGAAGCTTTCTTT. Protein product: CASSGVTEAFF.